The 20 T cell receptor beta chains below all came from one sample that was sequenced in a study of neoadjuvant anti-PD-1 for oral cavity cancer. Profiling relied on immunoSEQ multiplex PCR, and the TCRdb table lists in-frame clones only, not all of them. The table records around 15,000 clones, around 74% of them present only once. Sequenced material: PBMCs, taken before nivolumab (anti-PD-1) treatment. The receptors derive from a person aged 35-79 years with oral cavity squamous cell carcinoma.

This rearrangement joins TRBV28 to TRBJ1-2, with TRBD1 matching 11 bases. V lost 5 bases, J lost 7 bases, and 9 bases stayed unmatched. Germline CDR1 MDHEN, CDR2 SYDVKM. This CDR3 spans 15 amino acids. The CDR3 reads CASSPGTGGGVGYTF. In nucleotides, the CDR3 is TGTGCCAGCAGTCCTGGGACAGGGGGAGGTGTTGGCTACACCTTC.

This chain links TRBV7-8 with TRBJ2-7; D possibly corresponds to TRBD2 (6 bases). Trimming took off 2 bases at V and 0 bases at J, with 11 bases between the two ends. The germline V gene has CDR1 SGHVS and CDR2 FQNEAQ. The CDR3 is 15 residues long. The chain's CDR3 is CASSLFRGTSYEQYF. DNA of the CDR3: TGTGCCAGCAGCTTATTCCGCGGGACCTCCTACGAGCAGTACTTC. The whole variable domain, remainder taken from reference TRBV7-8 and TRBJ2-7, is GAGVSQSPRYKVAKRGQDVALRCDPISGHVSLFWYQQALGQGPEFLTYFQNEAQLDKSGLPSDRFFAERPEGSVSTLKIQRTQQEDSAVYLCASSLFRGTSYEQYFGPGTRLTVT.

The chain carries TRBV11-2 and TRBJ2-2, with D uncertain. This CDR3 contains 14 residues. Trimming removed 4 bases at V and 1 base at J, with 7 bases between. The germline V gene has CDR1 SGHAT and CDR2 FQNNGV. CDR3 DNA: TGTGCCAGCAGCTCGGACCTGAACACCGGGGAGCTGTTTTTT. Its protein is CASSSDLNTGELFF.

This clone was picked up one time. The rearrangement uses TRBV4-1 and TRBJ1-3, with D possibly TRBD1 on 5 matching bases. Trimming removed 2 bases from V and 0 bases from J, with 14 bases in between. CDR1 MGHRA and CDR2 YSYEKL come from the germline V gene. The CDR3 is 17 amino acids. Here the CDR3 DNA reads TGCGCCAGCAGCCAACCCAAATCAGGGAGCTCTGGAAACACCATATATTTT. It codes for CASSQPKSGSSGNTIYF.

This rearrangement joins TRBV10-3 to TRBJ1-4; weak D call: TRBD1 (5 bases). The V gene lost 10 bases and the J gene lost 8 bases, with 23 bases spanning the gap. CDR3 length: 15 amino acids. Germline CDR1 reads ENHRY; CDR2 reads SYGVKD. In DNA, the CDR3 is TGTGCCACCCAAGGGTCTATTGGGACGGAGGAAAAACTGTTTTTT. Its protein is CATQGSIGTEEKLFF.

CDR3 sequence (DNA): TGTGCCAGCAGCCCCCCCGGCCACGACTCGTACGAGCAGTACTTC. Protein sequence: CASSPPGHDSYEQYF. V is TRBV28 and J is TRBJ2-7; no definite D call. The germline CDR1 and CDR2 sequences are MDHEN and SYDVKM. Trimming removed 6 bases from V and 4 bases from J, with 19 bases in between. This CDR3 has 15 residues.

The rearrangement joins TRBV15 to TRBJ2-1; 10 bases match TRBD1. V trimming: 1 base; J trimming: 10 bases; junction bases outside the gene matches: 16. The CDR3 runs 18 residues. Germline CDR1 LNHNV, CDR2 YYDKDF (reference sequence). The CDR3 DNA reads TGTGCCACCAGCAGAGCTTCAAATACCGGGACAGGGGCTGAGGAGCAGTTCTTC. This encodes CATSRASNTGTGAEEQFF.

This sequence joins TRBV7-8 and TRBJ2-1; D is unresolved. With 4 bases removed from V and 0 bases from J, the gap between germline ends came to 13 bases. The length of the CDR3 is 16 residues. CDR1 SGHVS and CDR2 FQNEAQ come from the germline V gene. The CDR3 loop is CASSSRSGGSYNEQFF. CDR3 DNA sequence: TGTGCCAGCAGCTCCAGATCAGGTGGCTCCTACAATGAGCAGTTCTTC.

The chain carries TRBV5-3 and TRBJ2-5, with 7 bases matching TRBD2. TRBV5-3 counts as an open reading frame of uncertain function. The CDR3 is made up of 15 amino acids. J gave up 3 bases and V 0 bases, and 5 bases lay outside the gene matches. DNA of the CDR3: TGTGCCAGAAGCTTGGGAGCGGGGATTGAAGAGACCCAGTACTTC. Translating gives CARSLGAGIEETQYF.

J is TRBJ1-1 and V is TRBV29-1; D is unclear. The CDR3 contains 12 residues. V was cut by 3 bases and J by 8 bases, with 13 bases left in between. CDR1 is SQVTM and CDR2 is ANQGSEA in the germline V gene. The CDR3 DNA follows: TGCAGCGTTGACGACAACGGAGGCGAAGCTTTCTTT. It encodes CSVDDNGGEAFF.

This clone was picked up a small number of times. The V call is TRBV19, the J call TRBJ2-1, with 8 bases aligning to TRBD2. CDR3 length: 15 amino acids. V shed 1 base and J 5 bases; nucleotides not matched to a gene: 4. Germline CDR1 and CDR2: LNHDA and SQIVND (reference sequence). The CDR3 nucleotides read TGTGCCAGTAGTATAGCGGGAGGGACTCACAATGAGCAGTTCTTC. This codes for CASSIAGGTHNEQFF.

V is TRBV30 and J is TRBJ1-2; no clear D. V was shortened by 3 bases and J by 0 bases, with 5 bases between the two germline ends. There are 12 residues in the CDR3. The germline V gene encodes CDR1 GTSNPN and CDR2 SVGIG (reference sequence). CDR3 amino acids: CAWSEANYGYTF. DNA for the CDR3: TGTGCCTGGAGCGAAGCTAACTATGGCTACACCTTC.

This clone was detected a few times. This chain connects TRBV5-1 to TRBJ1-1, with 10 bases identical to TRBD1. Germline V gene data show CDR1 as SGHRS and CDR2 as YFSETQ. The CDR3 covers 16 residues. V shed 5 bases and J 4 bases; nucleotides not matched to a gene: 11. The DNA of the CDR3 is TGCGCCAGCAGAAGCTCCGGGACAGGGGCGACCACTGAAGCTTTCTTT. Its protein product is CASRSSGTGATTEAFF.

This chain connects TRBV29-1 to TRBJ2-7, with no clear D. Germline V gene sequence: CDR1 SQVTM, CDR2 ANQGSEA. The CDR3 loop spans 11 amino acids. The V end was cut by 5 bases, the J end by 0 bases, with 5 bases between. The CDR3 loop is CSVRDSYEQYF. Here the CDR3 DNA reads TGCAGCGTTAGGGACTCCTACGAGCAGTACTTC.

Here the CDR3 DNA reads TGTGCCAGCAGCCGCACAATAGGGGGCGCCATTCAGTACTTC. Its translation: CASSRTIGGAIQYF. The rearrangement joins TRBV4-2 to TRBJ2-4; 7 bases line up with TRBD1. There are 14 residues in the CDR3. The V segment lost 4 bases and the J segment 9 bases; nucleotides outside the gene matches: 9. CDR1 and CDR2 from the germline V gene are LGHNA and YNFKEQ.

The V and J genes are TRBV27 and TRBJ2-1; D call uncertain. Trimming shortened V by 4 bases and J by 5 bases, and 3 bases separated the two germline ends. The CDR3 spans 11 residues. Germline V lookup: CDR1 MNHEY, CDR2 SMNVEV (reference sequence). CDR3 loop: CASSYNNEQFF. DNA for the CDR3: TGTGCCAGCAGTTACAACAATGAGCAGTTCTTC.

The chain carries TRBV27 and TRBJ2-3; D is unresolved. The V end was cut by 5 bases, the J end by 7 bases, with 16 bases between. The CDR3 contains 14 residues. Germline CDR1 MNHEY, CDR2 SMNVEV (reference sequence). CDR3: CASSPSPFQNTQYF. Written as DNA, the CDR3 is TGTGCCAGCAGTCCTTCGCCATTCCAGAATACGCAGTATTTT.

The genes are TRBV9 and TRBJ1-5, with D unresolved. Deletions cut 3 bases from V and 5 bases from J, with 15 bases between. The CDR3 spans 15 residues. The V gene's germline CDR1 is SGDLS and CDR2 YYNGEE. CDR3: CASSGKSRRYQPQHF. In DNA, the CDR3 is TGTGCCAGCAGCGGTAAATCGAGGAGGTATCAGCCCCAGCATTTT.

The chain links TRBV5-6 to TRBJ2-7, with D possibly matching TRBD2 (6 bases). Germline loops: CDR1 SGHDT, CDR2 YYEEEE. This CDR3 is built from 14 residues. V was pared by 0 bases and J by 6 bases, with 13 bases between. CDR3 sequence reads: CASSLGSGGSEQYF. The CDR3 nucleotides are TGTGCCAGCAGCTTGGGATCCGGGGGTAGCGAGCAGTACTTC.

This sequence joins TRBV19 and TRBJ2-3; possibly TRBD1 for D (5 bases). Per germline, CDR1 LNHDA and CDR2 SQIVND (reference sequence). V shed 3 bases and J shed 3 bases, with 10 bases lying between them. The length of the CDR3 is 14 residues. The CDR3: CASSISAGTDTQYF. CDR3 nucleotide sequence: TGTGCCAGTAGTATTTCGGCAGGGACAGATACGCAGTATTTT.